The 5 T cell receptor beta chains presented below share a single source sample, sequenced in a study of regulatory T cells in long-lasting Graves disease (dated by TCRdb to the early 2020s). The method was multiplex PCR. Data came from an Illumina HiSeq 4000. To build TCR beta libraries, CDR3 regions were amplified by Arm-PCR using iRepertoire HTBI primers. TCRdb reprocessing: public reads trimmed at Q25 with fastp, clones called with MiXCR, in-frame beta chains kept. A single entry per CDR3 protein holds the most common genes and DNA from its merged rows. For this sample the table gives 450,000 or so distinct CDR3 sequences, of which around 21% were detected only once. 7.8% of the sample lies in the top ten. The time point label on this specimen signifies: persistent/refractory GD, antithyroid drugs over 5 years with positive TRAb. RNA was extracted from PBMCs in TRIzol for both TCR sequencing and RNA sequencing.

Here the sequenced sample was peripheral blood mononuclear cells (PBMCs), taken when the disease was refractory, from a patient treated with antithyroid drugs. These receptors were taken from a female donor with Graves disease.

A remark on this clonotype: Since no conserved phenylalanine or tryptophan closes the CDR3, a read error is the likely cause. The genes are TRBV10-2 and TRBJ1-6; unclear D gene. The CDR3 totals 13 residues. Trimming took off 6 bases at V and 5 bases at J, with 8 bases between the two ends. Germline V gene sequence: CDR1 WSHSY, CDR2 SAAADI. Here the CDR3 reads CASRGSDNSPLHS. The CDR3 DNA reads as TGCGCCAGCAGGGGGAGCGATAATTCACCCCTCCACTCT.

This clonotype occurred many times. The chain links TRBV20-1 to TRBJ2-7; the match to TRBD2 covers 7 bases. Germline assignment: CDR1 DFQATT and CDR2 SNEGSKA (reference sequence). The trim removed 5 bases at V and 0 bases at J, leaving 7 bases unmatched. This CDR3 is 14 amino acids long. The CDR3 loop reads CSAQTSVNSYEQYF. CDR3 DNA sequence: TGCAGTGCTCAAACTAGCGTAAACTCCTACGAGCAGTACTTC.

Comments on this clonotype: Being one base from a much bigger clone, this may be a read error. The rearrangement uses TRBV28 and TRBJ1-2; maybe TRBD1 (5 bases). From germline, CDR1 is MDHEN and CDR2 SYDVKM. The ends were cut back, 8 bases at V and 8 bases at J, with 18 bases in the middle. The CDR3 length is 13 residues. Here the CDR3 reads CASAFRVGGGYTF. The CDR3 nucleotides read TGTGCCAGCGCTTTCAGGGTAGGAGGCGGCTACACCTTC.

This clonotype was counted ten times or more. This chain links TRBV13 with TRBJ2-7; 7 positions agree with TRBD2. CDR3 length equals 13 residues. The germline V gene has CDR1 PRHDT and CDR2 FYEKMQ (reference sequence). V gave up 5 bases and J gave up 5 bases; unmatched junction bases: 6. CDR3 bases: TGTGCCAGCAGCCCCGGGGCGGGAGACGAGCAGTACTTC. Encoded protein: CASSPGAGDEQYF.

The chain recombines TRBV5-1 with TRBJ1-5; possibly TRBD1 for D (5 bases). The CDR3 sequence is 15 residues long. Germline V CDR1 and CDR2: SGHRS, YFSETQ. V lost 4 bases and J lost 1, with 12 bases in between. CDR3 in amino acids: CASSPGTLSNQPQHF. CDR3 nucleotides: TGCGCCAGCAGCCCAGGGACGCTAAGCAATCAGCCCCAGCATTTT.